This entry lists 30 T cell receptor beta chains sequenced from one sample in a study of cytomegalovirus exposure and HLA in healthy donors. A multiplex PCR was run with 60 Vbeta primers and 13 Jbeta primers. The assay was immunoSEQ multiplex PCR, and TCRdb's table has in-frame clones only and misses some. The table records 100,000 to 150,000 clones, 83% of them present only once. Sample: PBMCs. The receptors here all came from a man between 18 and 29 years old in good health and CMV-seropositive.

This chain joins TRBV6-5 and TRBJ2-1; possibly TRBD2 for D (7 bases). The germline V gene has CDR1 MNHEY and CDR2 SVGAGI. The CDR3 consists of 14 residues. The V and J ends lost 5 bases and 8 bases respectively, with 16 bases between them. CDR3: CASSTGGPWDEQFF. The CDR3 DNA reads as TGTGCCAGCAGTACGGGGGGCCCATGGGATGAGCAGTTCTTC.

The CDR3 DNA reads TGCGCCAGCAGCCAAGATGGCCAGTTCAGCTCTGGAAACACCATATATTTT. This sequence encodes CASSQDGQFSSGNTIYF. This chain uses TRBV4-1 with TRBJ1-3; D remains unclear. Trimming cost V 0 bases and J 0 bases, with 12 bases left between them. CDR3 size: 17 residues. In germline, CDR1 is MGHRA, CDR2 YSYEKL.

J is TRBJ1-2 and V is TRBV7-6; no reliable D call. Germline V gene lookup returns CDR1 SGHVS and CDR2 FNYEAQ. The CDR3 loop spans 14 amino acids. The germline V and J ends were trimmed by 5 bases and 4 bases, with 14 bases remaining between them. CDR3 residues: CASSPGWAPYGYTF. The DNA for the CDR3 is TGTGCCAGCAGCCCCGGTTGGGCCCCCTATGGCTACACCTTC.

This clone was counted a single time. The gene calls are TRBV27 and TRBJ1-1; tentatively, D is TRBD1 (5 bases). The CDR3 has 15 residues. Germline V gives CDR1 MNHEY, CDR2 SMNVEV (reference sequence). The V end lost 3 bases, the J end lost 0 bases, and 11 bases lay between the germline ends. CDR3 DNA: TGTGCCAGCAGTTTGTCAGGGCTAATGAACACTGAAGCTTTCTTT. Its protein product is CASSLSGLMNTEAFF.

CDR3 sequence: CSVEAQGARYEQYF. CDR3 bases: TGCAGCGTTGAAGCACAGGGGGCAAGATACGAGCAGTACTTC. The chain combines TRBV29-1 with TRBJ2-7; TRBD1 matches at 9 bases. Germline V lookup: CDR1 SQVTM, CDR2 ANQGSEA. This CDR3 has 14 residues. Trimming at V came to 1 base and at J to 4 bases, leaving 5 bases not matched to a gene.

This chain links TRBV14 with TRBJ1-2, with D perhaps TRBD1 (6 bases). V gave up 4 bases and J gave up 4 bases, with 10 bases separating them. Germline-derived CDR1 and CDR2 are SGHDN and FVKESK. The CDR3 has 13 amino acids. CDR3 loop: CASSPRQAYGYTF. DNA for the CDR3: TGTGCCAGCAGCCCCAGACAGGCCTATGGCTACACCTTC.

This clone was observed a handful of times. The same CDR3 can be traced to other DNA sequences in this sample. The chain couples TRBV5-1 to TRBJ2-7; tentative D call: TRBD1 (6 bases). This CDR3 contains 13 residues. Looked up from germline, CDR1 is SGHRS and CDR2 is YFSETQ. The germline V and J ends were trimmed by 1 base and 1 base, with 6 bases remaining between them. The CDR3 sequence is CASSLTGSYEQYF. For the CDR3, the DNA is TGCGCCAGCAGCTTGACAGGGTCCTACGAGCAGTACTTC.

The rearrangement links TRBV6-6 to TRBJ1-1, with 7 bases identical to TRBD1. V gave up 6 bases and J gave up 2 bases; unmatched junction bases: 12. CDR1 MNHNY and CDR2 SVGAGI come from the germline V gene (reference sequence). This CDR3 is 16 amino acids long. The CDR3 sequence: CASRDDRALRNTEAFF. DNA for the CDR3: TGTGCCAGCAGAGACGACAGGGCTTTGAGAAACACTGAAGCTTTCTTT.

The V and J genes are TRBV7-9 and TRBJ2-5; weak D call: TRBD1 (6 bases). V lost 3 bases, J lost 3 bases, and 11 bases lay in between. The germline V gene has CDR1 SEHNR and CDR2 FQNEAQ (reference sequence). The CDR3 contains 14 residues. Here the CDR3 reads CASSFNRAEETQYF. CDR3 DNA sequence: TGTGCCAGCAGCTTTAACAGGGCCGAAGAGACCCAGTACTTC. Supplemented by reference TRBV7-9 and TRBJ2-5, the full variable domain reads DTGVSQNPRHKITKRGQNVTFRCDPISEHNRLYWYRQTLGQGPEFLTYFQNEAQLEKSRLLSDRFSAERPKGSFSTLEIQRTEQGDSAMYLCASSFNRAEETQYFGPGTRLLVL.

In its sample, this clone was seen a few times. Other DNA sequences in the same sample also yield this CDR3. The V and J genes are TRBV5-1 and TRBJ2-7; D perhaps matches TRBD1 (5 bases). Germline V gene data show CDR1 as SGHRS and CDR2 as YFSETQ. The CDR3 spans 16 residues. V shed 4 bases and J shed 3 bases, with 20 bases lying between them. This CDR3 reads CASSGAATAPIYEQYF. DNA for the CDR3: TGCGCCAGCAGCGGGGCGGCCACCGCACCAATCTACGAGCAGTACTTC.

The chain couples TRBV4-1 to TRBJ1-5; 8 bases line up with TRBD1. Germline lookup yields CDR1 MGHRA and CDR2 YSYEKL. The CDR3 length is 15 residues. The V segment lost 2 bases and the J segment 7 bases; nucleotides outside the gene matches: 7. The CDR3: CASSQLDRGDQPQHF. CDR3 nucleotide sequence: TGCGCCAGCAGCCAACTAGACAGGGGTGACCAGCCCCAGCATTTT.

The genes are TRBV30 and TRBJ1-5; D is unclear. V gave up 1 base and J gave up 7 bases, with 11 bases separating them. There are 13 residues in the CDR3. Germline-derived CDR1 and CDR2 are GTSNPN and SVGIG (reference sequence). The CDR3 is CAWSADSRQPQHF. The CDR3 DNA is TGTGCCTGGAGTGCAGATTCTAGGCAGCCCCAGCATTTT.

This chain joins TRBV7-9 and TRBJ1-2; D gene ambiguous. Germline V gene lookup returns CDR1 SEHNR and CDR2 FQNEAQ (reference sequence). With 5 bases removed from V and 8 bases from J, the gap between germline ends came to 15 bases. The CDR3 loop spans 13 amino acids. The CDR3 here is CASSLAGRFGYTF. The CDR3, as DNA: TGTGCCAGCAGCCTCGCGGGTCGTTTCGGCTACACCTTC.

The chain links TRBV7-9 to TRBJ1-6, with no clear D. The CDR3 consists of 14 residues. Trimming left V 7 bases short and J 6 bases short, with 13 bases between. Per germline, CDR1 SEHNR and CDR2 FQNEAQ (reference sequence). CDR3 loop: CASTGNPLNSPLHF. The CDR3 DNA follows: TGTGCCAGCACCGGGAATCCCCTTAATTCACCCCTCCACTTT.

This rearrangement joins TRBV9 to TRBJ2-5; 7 bases are a match to TRBD2. The CDR3 length is 15 residues. Germline V gene lookup returns CDR1 SGDLS and CDR2 YYNGEE. V lost 3 bases to trimming and J lost 5 bases; unmatched junction nucleotides: 10. The CDR3 sequence is CASSGGGGIGETQYF. In nucleotides, the CDR3 is TGTGCCAGCAGCGGTGGGGGGGGGATAGGGGAGACCCAGTACTTC.

The chain employs TRBV6-5 and TRBJ1-3; 7 positions match TRBD1. The CDR3 covers 14 residues. The V segment lost 5 bases and the J segment 5 bases; nucleotides outside the gene matches: 6. Looked up from germline, CDR1 is MNHEY and CDR2 is SVGAGI. The CDR3 region is CASSGTVGRNTIYF. CDR3 coding DNA: TGTGCCAGCAGTGGGACAGTGGGGAGAAACACCATATATTTT.

DNA of the CDR3: TGTGCCAGCAGTTCCCTCGGAGCGGGGTGGGACCAGACCCAGTACTTC. This gives the protein CASSSLGAGWDQTQYF. The chain uses TRBV6-5 and TRBJ2-5, with 7 bases aligning to TRBD2. V lost 4 bases and J lost 6; bases outside the gene matches: 14. Germline V lookup: CDR1 MNHEY, CDR2 SVGAGI. CDR3 length: 16 residues.

This clone appeared a few times. CDR3 DNA: TGCGCCAGCAGCCAAGACCCCATTGATCTGTCGCGGGTTGGCAATGAGCAGTTCTTC. Translated, it gives CASSQDPIDLSRVGNEQFF. The chain is built from TRBV4-1 and TRBJ2-1, with TRBD2 as a possible D gene (5 bases). V lost 0 bases and J 6 bases, leaving 24 bases between the germline ends. CDR3 length equals 19 residues. CDR1 is MGHRA, CDR2 YSYEKL, per germline.

This clone was counted only a few times. The rearrangement links TRBV6-6 to TRBJ1-3; D remains ambiguous. Trimming cost V 5 bases and J 8 bases, with 10 bases left between them. This CDR3 is built from 12 residues. Germline V gene sequence: CDR1 MNHNY, CDR2 SVGAGI (reference sequence). The CDR3 loop reads CASSAAGDTIYF. As DNA, the CDR3 is TGTGCCAGCAGTGCGGCCGGGGACACCATATATTTT.

This clone came up once. The chain is built from TRBV4-1 and TRBJ2-7, with 12 nucleotides matching TRBD2. The J segment lost 1 base and the V segment lost 4 bases, leaving 2 bases of the junction unmatched. Germline CDR1 is MGHRA and CDR2 is YSYEKL. The CDR3 totals 15 residues. CDR3 in amino acids: CASSLGLAGSYEQYF. As DNA, the CDR3 is TGCGCCAGCAGCCTCGGACTAGCGGGGTCCTACGAGCAGTACTTC.

The genes are TRBV9 and TRBJ2-1; the D gene is possibly TRBD2 (5 bases). V lost 1 base and J 5 bases, leaving 19 bases between the germline ends. This CDR3 region has 17 residues. The germline V gene has CDR1 SGDLS and CDR2 YYNGEE. Here the CDR3 reads CASSVTRAAEEDNEQFF. CDR3 DNA sequence: TGTGCCAGCAGCGTAACCCGAGCGGCCGAGGAGGACAATGAGCAGTTCTTC.

This clone occurred a few times. As DNA, the CDR3 is TGTGCCAGCAGTTCAGGTCCCTATAATTCACCCCTCCACTTT. Translating it yields CASSSGPYNSPLHF. This chain joins TRBV6-1 and TRBJ1-6; D ambiguous. From germline, CDR1 is MNHNS and CDR2 SASEGT. There are 14 residues in the CDR3. V lost 5 bases and J 2 bases, leaving 7 bases between the germline ends.

This chain uses TRBV15 with TRBJ1-3, with D uncertain. V gave up 0 bases and J gave up 2 bases, with 8 bases separating them. Germline assignment: CDR1 LNHNV and CDR2 YYDKDF (reference sequence). The CDR3 runs 15 residues. The DNA of the CDR3 is TGTGCCACCAGCAGAGATCGAGCGCCTGGAAACACCATATATTTT. Its protein is CATSRDRAPGNTIYF.

The rearrangement uses TRBV6-4 and TRBJ2-3; no definite D call. V lost 2 bases and J 2 bases, leaving 11 bases between the germline ends. Germline loops: CDR1 MRHNA, CDR2 SNTAGT. The CDR3 spans 15 residues. As DNA, the CDR3 is TGTGCCAGCAGTGACCGGGTAGGTTTCACAGATACGCAGTATTTT. It encodes CASSDRVGFTDTQYF.

The CDR3: CASSLGQPYEQYF. DNA of the CDR3: TGTGCCAGCAGCTTGGGACAGCCCTACGAGCAGTACTTC. The V and J genes are TRBV11-3 and TRBJ2-5, with 7 bases matching TRBD1. The J call is in doubt because the DNA end fits TRBJ2-7 better. CDR1 and CDR2 (germline): SGHNT, YENEEA. The CDR3 spans 13 residues.

DNA for the CDR3: TGTGCCAGCAGCCAGGGGGTCGCTGAAGCTTTCTTT. This codes for CASSQGVAEAFF. The V call is TRBV11-2, the J call TRBJ1-1; 7 bases agree with TRBD1. CDR1 is SGHAT, CDR2 FQNNGV, per germline. This CDR3 contains 12 residues. The J segment lost 6 bases and the V segment lost 5 bases, leaving 3 bases of the junction unmatched. The full variable domain, in which reference TRBV11-2 and TRBJ1-1 provide the parts outside the CDR3, is EAGVAQSPRYKIIEKRQSVAFWCNPISGHATLYWYQQILGQGPKLLIQFQNNGVVDDSQLPKDRFSAERLKGVDSTLKIQPAKLEDSAVYLCASSQGVAEAFFGQGTRLTVV.

V usage is TRBV28 and J usage is TRBJ2-3; perhaps TRBD1 as D (6 bases). The V and J ends lost 5 bases and 2 bases respectively, with 8 bases between them. CDR1 and CDR2 from the germline V gene are MDHEN and SYDVKM. This CDR3 is 13 amino acids long. DNA for the CDR3: TGTGCCAGCAGTCAGGGGTCCACAGATACGCAGTATTTT. This codes for CASSQGSTDTQYF.

This chain links TRBV6-5 with TRBJ1-1, with 7 bases identical to TRBD1. This CDR3 is 15 amino acids long. CDR1 and CDR2 from the germline V gene are MNHEY and SVGAGI. With 6 bases clipped from V and 4 bases from J, the junction kept 11 bases outside the gene matches. In DNA form, the CDR3 reads TGTGCCAGCAGGAGGACAGGTTGGGGGAGCACTGAAGCTTTCTTT. Encoded protein: CASRRTGWGSTEAFF.

This chain connects TRBV19 to TRBJ1-1; tentative D call: TRBD1 (6 bases). The CDR3 runs to 16 residues. From germline, CDR1 is LNHDA and CDR2 SQIVND (reference sequence). Trimming shortened V by 7 bases and J by 0 bases, and 18 bases separated the two germline ends. The CDR3 protein is CASTIGAQGLNTEAFF. The CDR3 DNA sequence: TGTGCCAGTACCATAGGGGCTCAGGGGTTGAACACTGAAGCTTTCTTT.

This clone was observed once. This chain links TRBV7-8 with TRBJ2-7; 11 bases agree with TRBD1. CDR3 length: 15 residues. With 1 base clipped from V and 3 bases from J, the junction kept 2 bases outside the gene matches. Germline CDR1 and CDR2: SGHVS and FQNEAQ. In DNA form, the CDR3 reads TGTGCCAGCAGCTTAGAAGGGACAGGGGGCTACGAGCAGTACTTC. Translating it yields CASSLEGTGGYEQYF.